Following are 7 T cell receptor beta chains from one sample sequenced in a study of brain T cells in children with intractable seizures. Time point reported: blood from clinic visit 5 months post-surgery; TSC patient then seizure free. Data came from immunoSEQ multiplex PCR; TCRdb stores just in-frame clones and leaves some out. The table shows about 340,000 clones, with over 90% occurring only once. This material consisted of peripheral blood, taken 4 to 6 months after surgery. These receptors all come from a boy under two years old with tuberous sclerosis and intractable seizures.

CDR3 protein: CASSQDQGTGGYEQFF. The CDR3 bases are TGCGCCAGCAGCCAAGATCAAGGGACAGGGGGTTATGAGCAGTTCTTC. The chain combines TRBV4-1 with TRBJ2-1; 11 nucleotides match TRBD1. The V gene's germline CDR1 is MGHRA and CDR2 YSYEKL. Trimming at V came to 0 bases and at J to 8 bases, leaving 6 bases not matched to a gene. The CDR3 runs to 16 residues.

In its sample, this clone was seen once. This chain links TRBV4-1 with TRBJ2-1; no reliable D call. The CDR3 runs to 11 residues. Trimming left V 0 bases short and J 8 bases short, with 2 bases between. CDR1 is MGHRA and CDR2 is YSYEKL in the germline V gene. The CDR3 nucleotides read TGCGCCAGCAGCCAAGATCATGAGCAGTTCTTC. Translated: CASSQDHEQFF.

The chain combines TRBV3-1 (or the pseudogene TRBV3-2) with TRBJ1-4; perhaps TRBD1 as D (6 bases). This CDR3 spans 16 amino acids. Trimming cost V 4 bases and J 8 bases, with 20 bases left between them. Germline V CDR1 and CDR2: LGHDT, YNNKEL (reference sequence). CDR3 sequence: CASSLSSGHITEKLFF. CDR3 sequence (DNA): TGTGCCAGCAGCCTTTCTTCGGGACATATAACGGAAAAACTGTTTTTT.

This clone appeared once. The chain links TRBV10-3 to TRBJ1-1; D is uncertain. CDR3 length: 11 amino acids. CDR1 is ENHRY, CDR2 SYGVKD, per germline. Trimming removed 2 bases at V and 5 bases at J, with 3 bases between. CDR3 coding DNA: TGTGCCATCAGTGAGGGGACTGAAGCTTTCTTT. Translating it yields CAISEGTEAFF.

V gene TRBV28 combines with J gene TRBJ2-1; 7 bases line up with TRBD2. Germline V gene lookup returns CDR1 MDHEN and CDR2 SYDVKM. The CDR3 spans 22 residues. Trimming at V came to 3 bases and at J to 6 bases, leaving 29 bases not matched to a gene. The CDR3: CASSFPGSGDIRTGGPPNEQFF. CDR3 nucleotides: TGTGCCAGCAGTTTCCCAGGCTCCGGAGACATCCGGACGGGAGGCCCCCCCAATGAGCAGTTCTTC.

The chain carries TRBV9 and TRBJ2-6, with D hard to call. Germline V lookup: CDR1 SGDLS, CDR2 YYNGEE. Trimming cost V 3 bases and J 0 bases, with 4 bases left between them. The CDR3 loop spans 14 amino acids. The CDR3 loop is CASSASSGANVLTF. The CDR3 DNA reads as TGTGCCAGCAGCGCCTCCTCTGGGGCCAACGTCCTGACTTTC.

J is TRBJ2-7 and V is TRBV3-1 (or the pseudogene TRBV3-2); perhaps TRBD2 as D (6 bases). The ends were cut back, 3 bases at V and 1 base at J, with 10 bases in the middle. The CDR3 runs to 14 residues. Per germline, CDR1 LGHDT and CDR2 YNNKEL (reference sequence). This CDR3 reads CASSHAGTSYEQYF. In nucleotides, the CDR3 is TGTGCCAGCAGCCACGCGGGGACTTCCTACGAGCAGTACTTC.